This is a list of T cell receptor beta chains from one sample in a study of radiation and T cells in renal cell carcinoma. Using immunoSEQ multiplex PCR, the repertoire was profiled, and TCRdb retains in-frame clones only, with some absent. The table records 94,000 or so clones, over 65% of them present only once. This sample comprised blood, obtained from a patient whose treatment included radiotherapy and nephrectomy. The receptor source for this set is a man aged 55 to 70 with renal cell carcinoma. Both conserved end residues are part of each CDR3. A D gene is named only where the DNA matches it firmly. Expanded clones are given a class, and other clones once, few, many or no size at all.

v_gene	abundance	j_gene	d_gene	CDR3nt	CDR3aa
TRBV27	few	TRBJ2-2	-	TGTGCCAGCAGTTTATACTACCGAAGAGGGGCGGGGAACACCGGGGAGCTGTTTTTT	CASSLYYRRGAGNTGELFF
TRBV6-1	-	TRBJ2-7	TRBD2	TGTGCCAGCAGAGCGGGAAGGTACGAGCAGTACTTC	CASRAGRYEQYF
TRBV30	-	TRBJ2-3	-	TGTGCCTGGAGTGTACTGGGAGGTGGCACAGATACGCAGTATTTT	CAWSVLGGGTDTQYF
TRBV19	-	TRBJ2-7	TRBD2	TGTGCCAGTAGTATTGGAGCGGGAGCCACCTCCTACGAGCAGTACTTC	CASSIGAGATSYEQYF
TRBV15	-	TRBJ1-1	-	TGTGCCACCAGCAGAGATCGGCGGGGGGCTGAAGCTTTCTTT	CATSRDRRGAEAFF
TRBV4-3	-	TRBJ2-1	-	TGCGCCAGCAGCCAAGACCAGCGGAACCACAATGAGCAGTTCTTC	CASSQDQRNHNEQFF
TRBV19	-	TRBJ2-1	-	TGTGCCAGTAGTATCGGGGGACTTACCTACAATGAGCAGTTCTTC	CASSIGGLTYNEQFF
TRBV28	-	TRBJ2-6	-	TGTGCCAGCCGAGGAGGTGGGGCCAACGTCCTGACTTTC	CASRGGGANVLTF
TRBV18	-	TRBJ2-1	TRBD1	TGTGCCAGCTCACCACCAACAGGGGGCACCTACAATGAGCAGTTCTTC	CASSPPTGGTYNEQFF
TRBV27	-	TRBJ2-5	-	TGTGCCAGCAGTCATGGCCAAGAGACCCAGTACTTC	CASSHGQETQYF
TRBV7-7	-	TRBJ2-7	TRBD1	TGTGCCAGCAGCTCGGACAGGGTTGGGGAGCAGTACTTC	CASSSDRVGEQYF
TRBV9	-	TRBJ2-1	-	TGTGCCAGCAGCAGACCGGGCACCCCCCCTAATGAGCAGTTCTTC	CASSRPGTPPNEQFF
TRBV4-2	once	TRBJ2-6	-	TGTGCCAGCAGCCAACGGGGACGTAACTCGGGCTCTGGGGCCAACGTCCTGACTTTC	CASSQRGRNSGSGANVLTF
TRBV6-6	-	TRBJ1-2	-	TGTGCCAGCAGTTACACCGGGGGGGGAAGTCGTGGCTACACCTTC	CASSYTGGGSRGYTF
TRBV11-1	-	TRBJ2-3	TRBD2	TGTGCCAGCAGCTTCAGGACTAGCGGGAGGTCAGATACGCAGTATTTT	CASSFRTSGRSDTQYF
TRBV28	-	TRBJ2-7	-	TGTGCCAGCCATTCAGGGGCAGGCTACGAGCAGTACTTC	CASHSGAGYEQYF
TRBV27	-	TRBJ1-2	TRBD1	TGTGCCAGCAGTCCCCGACAGACAGGGGCCGGCTACACCTTC	CASSPRQTGAGYTF
TRBV7-8	-	TRBJ2-3	-	TGTGCCAGCAGCTTAGGAGCGAAAGATACGCAGTATTTT	CASSLGAKDTQYF